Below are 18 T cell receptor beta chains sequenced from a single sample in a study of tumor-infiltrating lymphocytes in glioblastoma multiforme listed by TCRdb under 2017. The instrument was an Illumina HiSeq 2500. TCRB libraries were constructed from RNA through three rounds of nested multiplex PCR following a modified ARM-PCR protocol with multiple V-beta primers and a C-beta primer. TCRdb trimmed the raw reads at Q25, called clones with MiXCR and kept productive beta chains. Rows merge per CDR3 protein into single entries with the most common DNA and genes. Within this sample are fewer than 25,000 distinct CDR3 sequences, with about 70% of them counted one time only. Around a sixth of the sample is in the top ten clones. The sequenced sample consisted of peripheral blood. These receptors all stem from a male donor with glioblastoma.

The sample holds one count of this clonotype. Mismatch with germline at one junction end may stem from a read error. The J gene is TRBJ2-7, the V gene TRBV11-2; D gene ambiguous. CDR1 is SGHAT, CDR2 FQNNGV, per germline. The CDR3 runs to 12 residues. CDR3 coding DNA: TGTGTCAGCAGGTCACGATACTACGAGCAGTACTTC. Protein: CVSRSRYYEQYF.

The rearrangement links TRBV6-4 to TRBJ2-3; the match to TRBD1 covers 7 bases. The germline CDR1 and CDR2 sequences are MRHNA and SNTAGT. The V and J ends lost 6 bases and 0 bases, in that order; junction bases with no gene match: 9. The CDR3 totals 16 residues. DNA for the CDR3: TGTGCCAGCAGACCCATAGGGGGCCCCAGCACAGATACGCAGTATTTT. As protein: CASRPIGGPSTDTQYF.

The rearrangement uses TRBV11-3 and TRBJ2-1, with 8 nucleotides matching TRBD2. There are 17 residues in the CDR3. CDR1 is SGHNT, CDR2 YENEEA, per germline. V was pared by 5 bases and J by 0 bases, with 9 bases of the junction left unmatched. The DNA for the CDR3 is TGTGCCAGCAGCCCCGGGTCCGGGGGGGCCTCCTACAATGAGCAGTTCTTC. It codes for CASSPGSGGASYNEQFF. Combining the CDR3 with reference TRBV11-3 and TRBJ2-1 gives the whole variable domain EAGVVQSPRYKIIEKKQPVAFWCNPISGHNTLYWYLQNLGQGPELLIRYENEEAVDDSQLPKDRFSAERLKGVDSTLKIQPAELGDSAVYLCASSPGSGGASYNEQFFGPGTRLTVL.

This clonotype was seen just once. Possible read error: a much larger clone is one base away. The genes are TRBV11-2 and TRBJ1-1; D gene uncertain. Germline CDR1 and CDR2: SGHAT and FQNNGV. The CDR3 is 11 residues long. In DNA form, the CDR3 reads TGTGTCAGCAGCTTAGCATCAGAGGCTCTCTTT. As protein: CVSSLASEALF.

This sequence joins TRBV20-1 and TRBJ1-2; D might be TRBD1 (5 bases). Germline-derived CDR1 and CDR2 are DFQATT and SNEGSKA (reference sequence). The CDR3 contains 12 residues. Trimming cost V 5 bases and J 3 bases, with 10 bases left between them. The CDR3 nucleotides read TGCAGTGCTTCTACGGGGGACTATGGCTACACCTTC. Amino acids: CSASTGDYGYTF.

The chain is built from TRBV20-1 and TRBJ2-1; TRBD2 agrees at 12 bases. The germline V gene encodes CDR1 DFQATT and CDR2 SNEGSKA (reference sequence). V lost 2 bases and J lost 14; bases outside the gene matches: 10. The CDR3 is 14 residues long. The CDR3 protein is CSARRRLAGVLEFF. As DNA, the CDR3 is TGCAGTGCTAGAAGACGACTAGCGGGAGTTTTGGAGTTCTTC.

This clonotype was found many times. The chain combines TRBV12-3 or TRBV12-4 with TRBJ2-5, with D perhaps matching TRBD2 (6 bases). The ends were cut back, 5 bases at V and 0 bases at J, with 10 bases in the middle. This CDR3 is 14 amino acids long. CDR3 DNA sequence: TGTGCCAGCAGTGCGTCTAGCGACCAAGAGACCCAGTACTTC. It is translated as CASSASSDQETQYF.

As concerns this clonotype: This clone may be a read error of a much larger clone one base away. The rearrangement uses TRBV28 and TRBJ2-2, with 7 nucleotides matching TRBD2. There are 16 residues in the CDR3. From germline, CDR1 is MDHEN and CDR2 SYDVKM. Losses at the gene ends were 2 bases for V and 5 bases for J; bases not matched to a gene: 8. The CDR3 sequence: CASSLRDYSGTGELFF. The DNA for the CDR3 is TGTGCCAGCAGTTTACGGGACTACTCGGGGACCGGGGAGCTGTTTTTT. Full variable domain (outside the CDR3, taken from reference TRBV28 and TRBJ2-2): DVKVTQSSRYLVKRTGEKVFLECVQDMDHENMFWYRQDPGLGLRLIYFSYDVKMKEKGDIPEGYSVSREKKERFSLILESASTNQTSMYLCASSLRDYSGTGELFFGEGSRLTVL.

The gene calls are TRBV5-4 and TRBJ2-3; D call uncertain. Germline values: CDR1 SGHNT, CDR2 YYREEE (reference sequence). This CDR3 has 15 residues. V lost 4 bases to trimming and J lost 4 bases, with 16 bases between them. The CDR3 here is CASSVMGKGSDTQYF. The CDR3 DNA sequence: TGTGCCAGCAGCGTTATGGGCAAGGGCTCAGATACGCAGTATTTT.

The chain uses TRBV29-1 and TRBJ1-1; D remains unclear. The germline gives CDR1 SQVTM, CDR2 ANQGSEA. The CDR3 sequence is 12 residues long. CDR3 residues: CSAGVQNTEAFF. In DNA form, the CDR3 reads TGCAGTGCTGGGGTGCAGAACACTGAAGCTTTCTTT.

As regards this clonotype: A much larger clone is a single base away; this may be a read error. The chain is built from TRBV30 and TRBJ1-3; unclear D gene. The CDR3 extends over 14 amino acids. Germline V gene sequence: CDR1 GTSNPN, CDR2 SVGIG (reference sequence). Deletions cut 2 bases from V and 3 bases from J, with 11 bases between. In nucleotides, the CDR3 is TGTGCCTGGAGTCTTGGCCGCGGTGGAAACACCATATATTTT. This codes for CAWSLGRGGNTIYF. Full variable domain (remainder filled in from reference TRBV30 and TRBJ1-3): SQTIHQWPATLVQPVGSPLSLECTVEGTSNPNLYWYRQAAGRGLQLLFYSVGIGQISSEVPQNLSASRPQDRQFILSSKKLLLSDSGFYLCAWSLGRGGNTIYFGEGSWLTVV.

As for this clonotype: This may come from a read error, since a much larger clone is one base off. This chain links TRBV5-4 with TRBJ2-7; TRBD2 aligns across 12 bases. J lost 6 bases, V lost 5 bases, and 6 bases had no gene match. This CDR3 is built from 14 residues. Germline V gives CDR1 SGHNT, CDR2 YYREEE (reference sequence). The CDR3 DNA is TGTGCCAGCAGGTCTAGCGGGAGGGCCGTCGAGCAGTACTTC. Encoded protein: CASRSSGRAVEQYF.

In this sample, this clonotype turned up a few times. The CDR3 sequence: CSVGEQINQPQHF. CDR3 sequence (DNA): TGCAGCGTTGGTGAGCAGATCAATCAGCCCCAGCATTTT. This chain links TRBV29-1 with TRBJ1-5; unclear D gene. The germline gives CDR1 SQVTM, CDR2 ANQGSEA. This CDR3 has 13 amino acids. V was clipped by 4 bases and J by 3 bases, with 10 bases between them. The full variable domain, its missing parts supplied by reference TRBV29-1 and TRBJ1-5, is SAVISQKPSRDICQRGTSLTIQCQVDSQVTMMFWYRQQPGQSLTLIATANQGSEATYESGFVIDKFPISRPNLTFSTLTVSNMSPEDSSIYLCSVGEQINQPQHFGDGTRLSIL.

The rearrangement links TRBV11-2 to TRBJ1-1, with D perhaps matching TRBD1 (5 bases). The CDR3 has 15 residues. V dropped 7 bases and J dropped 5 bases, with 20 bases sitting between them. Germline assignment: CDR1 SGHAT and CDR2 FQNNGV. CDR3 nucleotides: TGTGCCAGCATTCCTTTGGAGGGGCATGGGACTGAAGCTTTCTTT. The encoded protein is CASIPLEGHGTEAFF.

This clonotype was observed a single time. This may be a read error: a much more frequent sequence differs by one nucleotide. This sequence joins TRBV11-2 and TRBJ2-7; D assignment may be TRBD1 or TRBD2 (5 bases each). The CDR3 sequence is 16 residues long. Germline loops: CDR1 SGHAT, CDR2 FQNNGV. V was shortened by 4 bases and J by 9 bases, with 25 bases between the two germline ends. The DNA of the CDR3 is TGTGCCAGCAGCTCAATGGGGACCGGGGCCAGTGGCGGGCAGTACTTC. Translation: CASSSMGTGASGGQYF.

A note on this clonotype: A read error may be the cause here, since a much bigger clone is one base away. The chain's CDR3 is CASSLARDRRCNEQFF. The CDR3 coding sequence is TGCGCCAGCAGCTTGGCCCGGGACAGGAGGTGCAATGAGCAGTTCTTC. The chain couples TRBV5-1 to TRBJ2-1; 8 nucleotides agree with TRBD1. The CDR3 consists of 16 residues. CDR1 and CDR2 (germline): SGHRS, YFSETQ. V lost 0 bases, J lost 6 bases, and 8 bases stayed unmatched. Full variable domain (outside the CDR3, taken from reference TRBV5-1 and TRBJ2-1): KAGVTQTPRYLIKTRGQQVTLSCSPISGHRSVSWYQQTPGQGLQFLFEYFSETQRNKGNFPGRFSGRQFSNSRSEMNVSTLELGDSALYLCASSLARDRRCNEQFFGPGTRLTVL.

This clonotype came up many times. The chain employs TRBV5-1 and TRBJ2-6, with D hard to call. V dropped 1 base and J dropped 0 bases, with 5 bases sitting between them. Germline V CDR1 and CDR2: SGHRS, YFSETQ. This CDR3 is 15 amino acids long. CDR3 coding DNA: TGCGCCAGCAGCTTGTTAGACTCTGGGGCCAACGTCCTGACTTTC. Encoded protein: CASSLLDSGANVLTF.

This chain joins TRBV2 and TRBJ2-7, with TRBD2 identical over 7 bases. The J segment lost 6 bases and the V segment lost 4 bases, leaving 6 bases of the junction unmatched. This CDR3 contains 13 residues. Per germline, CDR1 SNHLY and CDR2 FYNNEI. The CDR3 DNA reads TGTGCCAGCAGTGTTGAGCGGGACTCCGAGCAGTACTTC. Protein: CASSVERDSEQYF.